A selection of T cell receptor beta chains follows, all from one sample in a study of blood T cell repertoires in COVID-19. The table came from immunoSEQ multiplex PCR; TCRdb's copy has only in-frame clones and leaves some out. The table has 220,000 or so clones, approximately 91% seen once; the top ten hold roughly 6%. The sample taken for sequencing was peripheral blood. The origin of the receptors is a man in his 60s who had recovered from COVID-19. Both conserved end residues are part of each CDR3. The D gene is left open where the match is weak.

V gene,J gene,D gene,CDR3 protein
TRBV6-5,TRBJ1-2,.,CASTERATYGYTF
TRBV11-2,TRBJ2-7,.,CASSPSGDVYEQYF
TRBV28,TRBJ1-5,.,CASTLAGQPQHF
TRBV10-3,TRBJ1-2,TRBD1,CAIMGQGSYGYTF
TRBV11-2,TRBJ2-5,.,CASSLGHRQETQYF
TRBV7-2,TRBJ2-3,TRBD2,CASSIIAGGPFRAQYF
TRBV10-3,TRBJ2-3,.,CAISEYRSDTQYF
TRBV6-5,TRBJ2-7,TRBD1,CASKPSGQLTYEQYF
TRBV6-5,TRBJ2-7,TRBD2,CASSPGLAGLYEQYF
TRBV11-2,TRBJ1-1,.,CASSFATDTEAFF
TRBV5-1,TRBJ2-4,TRBD2,CASKPLGGVENIQYF
TRBV7-2,TRBJ2-7,TRBD1,CASSSAGTGLYEQYF